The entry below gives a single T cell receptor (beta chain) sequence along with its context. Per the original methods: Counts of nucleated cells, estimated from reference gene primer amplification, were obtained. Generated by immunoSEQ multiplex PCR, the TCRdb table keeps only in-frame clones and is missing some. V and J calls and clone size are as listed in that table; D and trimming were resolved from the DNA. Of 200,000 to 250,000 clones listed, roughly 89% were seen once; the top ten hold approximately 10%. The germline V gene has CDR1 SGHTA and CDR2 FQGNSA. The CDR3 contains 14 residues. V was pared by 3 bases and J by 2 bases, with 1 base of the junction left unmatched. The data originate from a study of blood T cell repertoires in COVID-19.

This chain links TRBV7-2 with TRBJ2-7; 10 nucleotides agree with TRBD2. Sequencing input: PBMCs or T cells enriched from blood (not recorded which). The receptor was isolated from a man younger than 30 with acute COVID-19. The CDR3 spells CASSFLAGAYEQYF. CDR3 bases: TGTGCCAGCAGCTTTCTAGCGGGAGCCTACGAGCAGTACTTC. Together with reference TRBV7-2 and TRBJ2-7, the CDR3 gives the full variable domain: GAGVSQSPSNKVTEKGKDVELRCDPISGHTALYWYRQSLGQGLEFLIYFQGNSAPDKSGLPSDRFSAERTGGSVSTLTIQRTQQEDSAVYLCASSFLAGAYEQYFGPGTRLTVT.